This TCR beta chain was sequenced in a study of technical replicates of blood from several donors. Generated by immunoSEQ multiplex PCR, the TCRdb table keeps only in-frame clones and is missing some. The table lists tens of thousands of clones, about 89% of them singletons. Germline trimming cut 3 bases from V and 3 bases from J; bases unmatched to any gene: 6. CDR3 size: 16 residues. CDR1 and CDR2 from the germline V gene are LNHDA and SQIVND (reference sequence). The source material was T cells isolated from PBMCs. The chain uses TRBV19 and TRBJ2-7; 12 nucleotides agree with TRBD2. This clonotype was obtained from a human donor in good health. The CDR3 here is CASSILAGGPYYEQYF. In DNA, the CDR3 is TGTGCCAGTAGTATCCTAGCGGGAGGGCCCTACTACGAGCAGTACTTC.